These 29 T cell receptor beta chains were sequenced from one sample in a study of OX40 agonist ivuxolimab in advanced cancers. TCRdb's copy holds only in-frame clones and misses some; the assay was immunoSEQ multiplex PCR. The sample holds 80,000 to 100,000 clones, about 83% seen once. Sequenced here: CD4+ or CD8+ T cells sorted from blood, sampled in a trial of the OX40 agonist ivuxolimab. The source is an adult with an advanced solid tumor such as melanoma, head and neck, liver or kidney cancer.

The chain couples TRBV10-3 to TRBJ1-1; weak D call: TRBD1 (5 bases). The CDR3 sequence is 13 residues long. Germline CDR1 is ENHRY and CDR2 is SYGVKD. V lost 0 bases and J 10 bases, leaving 12 bases between the germline ends. CDR3 sequence: CAISESGGVRAFF. CDR3 in DNA: TGTGCCATCAGTGAGTCTGGAGGGGTGCGAGCTTTCTTT.

The CDR3 protein is CASSLDRGRVTNEKLFF. CDR3 coding DNA: TGTGCCAGCAGCTTGGATCGGGGGCGAGTCACTAATGAAAAACTGTTTTTT. The chain recombines TRBV5-6 with TRBJ1-4; D might be TRBD1 (6 bases). The CDR3 is made up of 17 amino acids. V was cut by 0 bases and J by 2 bases, with 14 bases left in between. Per germline, CDR1 SGHDT and CDR2 YYEEEE.

J is TRBJ1-5 and V is TRBV19; D is undetermined. Germline V gives CDR1 LNHDA, CDR2 SQIVND (reference sequence). The CDR3 is 14 residues long. V lost 6 bases and J lost 7, with 16 bases in between. The CDR3 protein is CASSRTGPHQPQHF. CDR3 DNA sequence: TGTGCCAGTAGCCGGACGGGCCCCCACCAGCCCCAGCATTTT.

The V gene is TRBV7-9, the J gene TRBJ1-5; no reliable D call. CDR1 and CDR2 from the germline V gene are SEHNR and FQNEAQ (reference sequence). The CDR3 is 15 amino acids. The V end lost 3 bases, the J end lost 2 bases, and 11 bases lay between the germline ends. For the CDR3, the DNA is TGTGCCAGCAGCTTGGGCACCTTCGGCAATCAGCCCCAGCATTTT. This codes for CASSLGTFGNQPQHF.

CDR3 residues: CASSYEQINSPLHF. CDR3 in DNA: TGTGCCAGCAGTTACGAGCAGATAAATTCACCCCTCCACTTT. J is TRBJ1-6 and V is TRBV6-5, with D hard to call. This CDR3 is built from 14 residues. The germline V gene encodes CDR1 MNHEY and CDR2 SVGAGI. With 2 bases removed from V and 7 bases from J, the gap between germline ends came to 9 bases.

This clone was picked up one time. V gene TRBV6-1 combines with J gene TRBJ1-3; unclear D gene. From germline, CDR1 is MNHNS and CDR2 SASEGT. The V and J ends lost 1 base and 3 bases respectively, with 16 bases between them. The CDR3 is made up of 17 amino acids. The CDR3 protein is CASSEVGKGRSGNTIYF. The CDR3 DNA is TGTGCCAGCAGTGAAGTCGGGAAGGGAAGGAGTGGAAACACCATATATTTT.

The chain is built from TRBV6-5 and TRBJ2-7; 8 bases line up with TRBD1. The CDR3 has 12 residues. The junction had 1 base not matched to a gene; V was cut back by 6 bases and J by 3 bases. Germline V CDR1 and CDR2: MNHEY, SVGAGI. CDR3 sequence (DNA): TGTGCCAGCAGGGACAGGGTCTACGAGCAGTACTTC. Its translation: CASRDRVYEQYF.

The rearrangement links TRBV7-9 to TRBJ2-7; D is possibly TRBD2 (6 bases). CDR3 length equals 17 residues. Germline lookup yields CDR1 SEHNR and CDR2 FQNEAQ (reference sequence). V shed 4 bases and J shed 1 base, with 20 bases lying between them. The CDR3 bases are TGTGCCAGCAGCTCCCAGGTTCGGCGGGGTGGTTCCTACGAGCAGTACTTC. Protein sequence: CASSSQVRRGGSYEQYF.

The chain is built from TRBV6-5 and TRBJ2-5; D tentatively reads TRBD1 or TRBD2 (6 bases each). CDR1 is MNHEY and CDR2 is SVGAGI in the germline V gene. The CDR3 has 13 residues. With 9 bases removed from V and 4 bases from J, the gap between germline ends came to 15 bases. CDR3 loop: CASRGEVVETQYF. The CDR3 nucleotides read TGTGCCAGTAGGGGGGAAGTTGTAGAGACCCAGTACTTC.

The J gene is TRBJ2-7, the V gene TRBV19; a weak D match, TRBD2 (5 bases). Trimming took 5 bases from V and 7 from J, leaving 18 bases between them. This CDR3 is 14 amino acids long. CDR1 LNHDA and CDR2 SQIVND come from the germline V gene (reference sequence). The CDR3 DNA reads as TGTGCCAGTAGTTCCAACGGACTCCTGGGGGAGCAGTACTTC. It encodes CASSSNGLLGEQYF.

V gene TRBV19 combines with J gene TRBJ1-5; D perhaps matches TRBD1 (5 bases). In germline, CDR1 is LNHDA, CDR2 SQIVND (reference sequence). V was shortened by 6 bases and J by 0 bases, with 12 bases between the two germline ends. This CDR3 comprises 15 residues. This CDR3 reads CASRVGRNSNQPQHF. CDR3 nucleotide sequence: TGTGCCAGTAGGGTGGGACGGAATAGCAATCAGCCCCAGCATTTT.

The gene calls are TRBV2 and TRBJ2-5; weak D call: TRBD2 (7 bases). The germline CDR1 and CDR2 sequences are SNHLY and FYNNEI. This CDR3 is 16 amino acids long. Trimming pared 11 bases from V and 2 bases from J, leaving 24 bases between. CDR3 in DNA: TGTGCCGGTCAAGGGGGGGGGCGTTTGGCTCAAGAGACCCAGTACTTC. This encodes CAGQGGGRLAQETQYF.

The chain couples TRBV10-3 to TRBJ2-3; 11 bases map to TRBD2. The germline V gene has CDR1 ENHRY and CDR2 SYGVKD. V lost 10 bases, J lost 1 base, and 13 bases stayed unmatched. This CDR3 is built from 17 residues. This chain's CDR3 is CATRSVSGGAGTDTQYF. The CDR3 nucleotides read TGTGCCACGCGATCCGTTAGCGGGGGGGCCGGCACAGATACGCAGTATTTT.

This chain connects TRBV5-1 to TRBJ1-4; unclear D gene. Trimming took 3 bases from V and 0 from J, leaving 6 bases between them. Germline V CDR1 and CDR2: SGHRS, YFSETQ. The CDR3 has 14 residues. This CDR3 reads CASSYDATNEKLFF. The CDR3 DNA sequence: TGCGCCAGCAGCTACGATGCAACTAATGAAAAACTGTTTTTT.

The chain carries TRBV2 and TRBJ2-7; 8 bases fit TRBD1. V dropped 10 bases and J dropped 2; count of bases not matched to a gene: 10. This CDR3 has 14 amino acids. Germline V gene sequence: CDR1 SNHLY, CDR2 FYNNEI. In nucleotides, the CDR3 is TGTGCCATCCCAACTCAGACAGGGGCCTACGAGCAGTACTTC. It translates to CAIPTQTGAYEQYF. The full variable domain, with the rest looked up from reference TRBV2 and TRBJ2-7, is EPEVTQTPSHQVTQMGQEVILRCVPISNHLYFYWYRQILGQKVEFLVSFYNNEISEKSEIFDDQFSVERPDGSNFTLKIRSTKLEDSAMYFCAIPTQTGAYEQYFGPGTRLTVT.

The V and J genes are TRBV7-2 and TRBJ1-6; no definite D call. This CDR3 is 12 amino acids long. CDR1 SGHTA and CDR2 FQGNSA come from the germline V gene. The ends were cut back, 5 bases at V and 7 bases at J, with 6 bases in the middle. The CDR3 DNA follows: TGTGCCAGCAGCCCACTAAATTCACCCCTCCACTTT. Residues: CASSPLNSPLHF.

This clone appeared a single time. V usage is TRBV18 and J usage is TRBJ2-7; D is uncertain. Germline values: CDR1 KGHSH, CDR2 LQKENI. CDR3 length equals 13 residues. Trimming took off 3 bases at V and 0 bases at J, with 6 bases between the two ends. The CDR3 is CASSPPSSYEQYF. DNA for the CDR3: TGTGCCAGCTCACCTCCGAGCTCCTACGAGCAGTACTTC.

The chain couples TRBV7-6 to TRBJ2-1; D gene ambiguous. CDR1 and CDR2 (germline): SGHVS, FNYEAQ. V lost 5 bases and J lost 0, with 5 bases in between. This CDR3 is built from 13 residues. This chain's CDR3 is CASSLSSYNEQFF. The CDR3 DNA sequence: TGTGCCAGCAGCCTAAGCTCCTACAATGAGCAGTTCTTC. The variable domain in full, with the rest retrieved from reference TRBV7-6 and TRBJ2-1, is GAGVSQSPRYKVTKRGQDVALRCDPISGHVSLYWYRQALGQGPEFLTYFNYEAQQDKSGLPNDRFSAERPEGSISTLTIQRTEQRDSAMYRCASSLSSYNEQFFGPGTRLTVL.

Concerning this clone: A read error may account for a junction end that differs from germline. The rearrangement uses TRBV19 and TRBJ2-7; no reliable D call. Germline-derived CDR1 and CDR2 are LNHDA and SQIVND (reference sequence). This CDR3 is 15 amino acids long. The CDR3 nucleotides are TGTACCAGTAGTATGTTTCGGATGAGCTCCTACGAGCAGTACTTC. Its protein is CTSSMFRMSSYEQYF.

This clone was recorded only once. The chain recombines TRBV5-1 with TRBJ1-1; TRBD1 matches 8 bases. CDR3 size: 14 residues. Unmatched junction bases numbered 4, after V lost 4 bases and J lost 2 bases. The germline V gene has CDR1 SGHRS and CDR2 YFSETQ. The CDR3 sequence: CASSRDRTNTEAFF. The CDR3 nucleotides are TGCGCCAGCAGCCGGGACAGGACTAACACTGAAGCTTTCTTT.

The gene calls are TRBV19 and TRBJ2-7; 8 bases are a match to TRBD1. The CDR3 has 14 amino acids. Germline trimming cut 6 bases from V and 2 bases from J; bases unmatched to any gene: 6. Germline loops: CDR1 LNHDA, CDR2 SQIVND (reference sequence). The CDR3 bases are TGTGCCAGTAGCCAGGGGGCGAGCCCCTACGAGCAGTACTTC. Protein sequence: CASSQGASPYEQYF.

The J gene is TRBJ1-1, the V gene TRBV6-5; D unclear. The V gene lost 5 bases and the J gene lost 2 bases, with 12 bases spanning the gap. The CDR3 contains 14 residues. CDR1 MNHEY and CDR2 SVGAGI come from the germline V gene. The CDR3 nucleotides are TGTGCCAGCAGTCGTATTTCTAAAAACACTGAAGCTTTCTTT. Translated: CASSRISKNTEAFF.

The chain couples TRBV5-4 to TRBJ2-3, with a tentative D call TRBD2 (5 bases). Germline CDR1 is SGHNT and CDR2 is YYREEE (reference sequence). V was cut by 0 bases and J by 1 base, with 9 bases left in between. This CDR3 is built from 15 residues. Here the CDR3 reads CASSLDWRGTDTQYF. CDR3 nucleotides: TGTGCCAGCAGCTTGGACTGGCGGGGCACAGATACGCAGTATTTT.

The V call is TRBV13, the J call TRBJ2-1, with 9 nucleotides matching TRBD1. Germline V CDR1 and CDR2: PRHDT, FYEKMQ (reference sequence). Trimming took 10 bases from V and 3 from J; bases not matched to a gene: 25. The CDR3 is 20 residues long. The CDR3 DNA sequence: TGTGCCACCCTCCTCCGCTATAACAGGGGGCATCTATTTCGCTACAATGAGCAGTTCTTC. Translated, it gives CATLLRYNRGHLFRYNEQFF.

This chain links TRBV15 with TRBJ1-2; D remains unclear. The V and J ends lost 4 bases and 4 bases respectively, with 13 bases between them. Per germline, CDR1 LNHNV and CDR2 YYDKDF (reference sequence). The length of the CDR3 is 14 residues. This chain's CDR3 is CATSNPSAIYGYTF. The CDR3 nucleotides read TGTGCCACCAGCAACCCGTCAGCGATCTATGGCTACACCTTC.

CDR3 nucleotide sequence: TGTGCCAGCAGCCGACGGGGCTTGCCGAATGAAAAACTGTTTTTT. Amino acid sequence: CASSRRGLPNEKLFF. V and J are TRBV11-3 and TRBJ1-4; possible D gene TRBD1, 5 bases. This CDR3 contains 15 residues. The V gene lost 5 bases and the J gene lost 5 bases, with 15 bases spanning the gap. CDR1 and CDR2 from the germline V gene are SGHNT and YENEEA.

CDR3 sequence reads: CATSRDPFREAFF. The CDR3 nucleotides are TGTGCCACCAGCAGAGATCCTTTCAGAGAGGCTTTCTTT. This chain links TRBV15 with TRBJ1-1, with no clear D. V was pared by 0 bases and J by 11 bases, with 13 bases between. Per the germline V gene, CDR1 is LNHNV and CDR2 is YYDKDF (reference sequence). The CDR3 extends over 13 amino acids.

Written as DNA, the CDR3 is TGTGCCAGCAGCCAGGAGTGGGTCCTAGTCGCGAACACCGGGGAGCTGTTTTTT. Amino acid sequence: CASSQEWVLVANTGELFF. The chain carries TRBV4-2 and TRBJ2-2; D is ambiguous. Germline values: CDR1 LGHNA, CDR2 YNFKEQ. This CDR3 has 18 residues. Trimming took 3 bases from V and 0 from J, leaving 17 bases between them.

The chain employs TRBV5-1 and TRBJ2-6; no clear D gene. Germline lookup yields CDR1 SGHRS and CDR2 YFSETQ. The CDR3 loop spans 17 amino acids. V lost 2 bases to trimming and J lost 4 bases, with 16 bases between them. DNA of the CDR3: TGCGCCAGCAGCTTAAGCCCTACCGCATCGGGGGCCAACGTCCTGACTTTC. It encodes CASSLSPTASGANVLTF.